This T cell receptor (beta chain) was captured in a study of Ad26.COV2.S vaccination and SARS-CoV-2 variants. Across the study: Ad26.COV2.S arm of COV1001 included the donor.

Broader study findings: The study found higher spike-specific TCR breadth in vaccine than placebo recipients. CD8+ and CD4+ T cells specific for spike reportedly responded with substantial breadth after vaccination.

Some clones are missing from TCRdb's copy, which holds only in-frame ones; the method was immunoSEQ multiplex PCR. This sample has fewer than 400,000 clones, with around 91% found just once. The treatment was: 19 received Ad26.COV2.S at low or high dose, single or two shots; roughly 5 received placebo; per-sample allocation not given. Specimen acquisition occurred on day 63 following the initial vaccine or placebo injection. What was given as vaccine was an Ad26 vector encoding Wuhan-strain SARS-CoV-2 spike. Turning to this clone: Antigen unknown.

Germline V gene sequence: CDR1 MGHRA, CDR2 YSYEKL. Trimming cost V 1 base and J 4 bases, with 5 bases left between them. The CDR3 length is 13 residues. The chain links TRBV4-1 to TRBJ2-1; D not resolved. The source was peripheral blood, collected in a trial of Ad26.COV2.S vaccine versus placebo. The clonotype originates from a person aged 18-60 years who received the Ad26.COV2.S COVID-19 vaccine or a placebo. CDR3 sequence reads: CASSQAGYNEQFF. CDR3 DNA sequence: TGCGCCAGCAGCCAAGCAGGATACAATGAGCAGTTCTTC.